This T cell receptor beta chain was captured by sequencing in a study of blood T cells in healthy people across ages. Findings of the study overall: Naive and antigen-experienced cells were not separated, limiting conclusive comparison. Unknown CMV status may confound age-related changes in expanded clones.

Per the germline V gene, CDR1 is SGHDN and CDR2 is FVKESK. The CDR3 covers 16 residues. Trimming shortened V by 1 base and J by 1 base, and 12 bases separated the two germline ends. A J-beta primer mix and a sample-barcoded 5' primer were used in a second PCR of about 7 to 12 cycles. TCRdb redid the calling of the 5' RACE reads with MiXCR, one entry per CDR3 protein. This sample has just over 1 million distinct CDR3 sequences, with 45% found just once. As to this clonotype: What it recognizes is unknown.

Donors ranged from roughly 6 to 100 years old and were healthy Caucasians in Russia. A minimum of 7 million PBMCs was isolated per sample. The TCR was taken from a woman aged 55 to 70 in good health. The sequencing sample was made of blood. The chain has TRBV14 and TRBJ2-3; D tentatively fits TRBD1 or TRBD2 (6 bases each). Here the CDR3 DNA reads TGTGCCAGCAGCCAAGGGAGGGGGACCCGCACAGATACGCAGTATTTT. Its translation: CASSQGRGTRTDTQYF. Together with reference TRBV14 and TRBJ2-3, the CDR3 gives the full variable domain: EAGVTQFPSHSVIEKGQTVTLRCDPISGHDNLYWYRRVMGKEIKFLLHFVKESKQDESGMPNNRFLAERTGGTYSTLKVQPAELEDSGVYFCASSQGRGTRTDTQYFGPGTRLTVL.